Presented here are 25 T cell receptor beta chains from one specimen sequenced in a study of blood T cell repertoires in COVID-19. Using immunoSEQ multiplex PCR, the repertoire was profiled, and TCRdb retains in-frame clones only, with some absent. This table holds 120,000 or so clones, just under 90% found once. Sequencing was carried out using peripheral blood. Source of these receptors: a woman aged 50 to 65 with acute or convalescent COVID-19.

The chain combines TRBV24-1 with TRBJ2-1; a weak D match, TRBD1 (6 bases). Germline V gene data show CDR1 as KGHDR and CDR2 as SFDVKD. CDR3 size: 14 residues. Trimming cost V 4 bases and J 7 bases, with 13 bases left between them. CDR3 sequence (DNA): TGTGCCACCAGTGACGTTTACAGGGATAATGAGCAGTTCTTC. Translated: CATSDVYRDNEQFF.

This clone appeared once. This chain links TRBV13 with TRBJ1-2; no clear D gene. The CDR3 length is 14 residues. Germline V gene sequence: CDR1 PRHDT, CDR2 FYEKMQ (reference sequence). Deletions cut 5 bases from V and 3 bases from J, with 13 bases between. The CDR3 sequence is CASSAERVDYGYTF. For the CDR3, the DNA is TGTGCCAGCAGCGCGGAGAGGGTAGACTATGGCTACACCTTC.

The chain combines TRBV7-2 with TRBJ1-4; 10 bases map to TRBD1. The CDR3 is 17 amino acids. Trimming cost V 5 bases and J 3 bases; bases outside gene matches: 9. From germline, CDR1 is SGHTA and CDR2 FQGNSA. DNA of the CDR3: TGTGCCAGCAGCGCCCGGGACAGGGGATCGGCTAATGAAAAACTGTTTTTT. It yields the protein CASSARDRGSANEKLFF.

V is TRBV10-1 and J is TRBJ2-1; 8 bases align to TRBD1. V shed 3 bases and J 0 bases; nucleotides not matched to a gene: 7. Germline V gives CDR1 WNHNN, CDR2 SYGVQD (reference sequence). This CDR3 spans 17 amino acids. The CDR3 region is CASSDRQGPSSYNEQFF. The CDR3 DNA follows: TGCGCCAGCAGTGACCGACAGGGGCCGAGCTCCTACAATGAGCAGTTCTTC.

The chain carries TRBV11-3 and TRBJ2-1; 8 nucleotides align to TRBD1. Germline V lookup: CDR1 SGHNT, CDR2 YENEEA. Losses at the gene ends were 10 bases for V and 7 bases for J; bases not matched to a gene: 12. The CDR3 runs to 14 residues. This chain's CDR3 is CATSGRGRINEQFF. CDR3 nucleotide sequence: TGTGCCACCTCAGGCAGGGGGCGCATTAATGAGCAGTTCTTC.

The chain recombines TRBV4-2 with TRBJ2-7; TRBD1 matches at 9 bases. This CDR3 has 13 amino acids. Trimming at V came to 4 bases and at J to 9 bases, leaving 7 bases not matched to a gene. Germline CDR1 reads LGHNA; CDR2 reads YNFKEQ. The CDR3, as DNA: TGTGCCAGCAGCCTGGACAGGGGTGGTGGGCAGTACTTC. Translated: CASSLDRGGGQYF.

The chain is built from TRBV19 and TRBJ1-2, with D uncertain. This CDR3 is built from 12 residues. Germline CDR1 and CDR2: LNHDA and SQIVND (reference sequence). V lost 6 bases and J lost 1, with 6 bases in between. CDR3: CASSRRNYGYTF. The CDR3 DNA reads as TGTGCCAGTAGCCGTCGTAACTATGGCTACACCTTC.

This chain joins TRBV7-6 and TRBJ2-3, with 8 bases fitting TRBD2. The CDR3 is 14 residues long. Trimming removed 3 bases from V and 5 bases from J; junction bases left unmatched: 4. The germline gives CDR1 SGHVS, CDR2 FNYEAQ. The CDR3 DNA reads TGTGCCAGCAGCTTTGAAAGCGGGAGAGATACGCAGTATTTT. The encoded protein is CASSFESGRDTQYF.

The chain links TRBV18 to TRBJ2-1, with D tentatively TRBD1 (5 bases). Germline lookup yields CDR1 KGHSH and CDR2 LQKENI. The CDR3 contains 16 residues. The ends were cut back, 3 bases at V and 3 bases at J, with 15 bases in the middle. The DNA for the CDR3 is TGTGCCAGCTCACCCCGCCTCAGGGTCAACTACAATGAGCAGTTCTTC. It yields the protein CASSPRLRVNYNEQFF. Full variable domain (rest looked up from reference TRBV18 and TRBJ2-1): NAGVMQNPRHLVRRRGQEARLRCSPMKGHSHVYWYRQLPEEGLKFMVYLQKENIIDESGMPKERFSAEFPKEGPSILRIQQVVRGDSAAYFCASSPRLRVNYNEQFFGPGTRLTVL.

The chain carries TRBV7-2 and TRBJ1-5; perhaps TRBD1 as D (6 bases). V was cut by 0 bases and J by 4 bases, with 13 bases left in between. Germline V gene data show CDR1 as SGHTA and CDR2 as FQGNSA. This CDR3 is built from 16 residues. CDR3 sequence: CASSLAPTGKNQPQHF. In DNA, the CDR3 is TGTGCCAGCAGCTTAGCACCTACAGGGAAGAATCAGCCCCAGCATTTT.

The chain employs TRBV6-5 and TRBJ2-1, with D unclear. The germline V gene has CDR1 MNHEY and CDR2 SVGAGI. CDR3 length: 13 residues. Trimming took 2 bases from V and 8 from J, leaving 10 bases between them. The chain's CDR3 is CASSYPPVDEQFF. In DNA, the CDR3 is TGTGCCAGCAGTTACCCTCCCGTCGATGAGCAGTTCTTC.

The rearrangement uses TRBV11-3 and TRBJ1-2, with 7 bases lining up with TRBD1. The length of the CDR3 is 17 residues. Germline loops: CDR1 SGHNT, CDR2 YENEEA. The J segment lost 3 bases and the V segment lost 5 bases, leaving 15 bases of the junction unmatched. The chain's CDR3 is CASSPGGRGQRDYGYTF. The CDR3 DNA reads TGTGCCAGCAGCCCCGGGGGCAGGGGACAGAGGGACTATGGCTACACCTTC.

V is TRBV18 and J is TRBJ2-5, with 14 bases lining up with TRBD2. The V gene's germline CDR1 is KGHSH and CDR2 LQKENI. The CDR3 is 16 residues long. The V gene end was trimmed by 10 bases and the J gene end by 4 bases; junction bases not matched to a gene: 11. The CDR3 DNA reads TGTGCCACCCGGACTAGCGGGAGGCAATCGGGAGAGACCCAGTACTTC. Its translation is CATRTSGRQSGETQYF. The whole variable domain, remainder taken from reference TRBV18 and TRBJ2-5, is NAGVMQNPRHLVRRRGQEARLRCSPMKGHSHVYWYRQLPEEGLKFMVYLQKENIIDESGMPKERFSAEFPKEGPSILRIQQVVRGDSAAYFCATRTSGRQSGETQYFGPGTRLLVL.

The chain joins TRBV6-5 to TRBJ1-1; D is possibly TRBD1 (5 bases). The germline V gene encodes CDR1 MNHEY and CDR2 SVGAGI. The V and J ends lost 2 bases and 3 bases respectively, with 10 bases between them. CDR3 length: 14 residues. Here the CDR3 DNA reads TGTGCCAGCAGTTACGCAGGGAGGGACACTGAAGCTTTCTTT. Translating it yields CASSYAGRDTEAFF.

The J gene is TRBJ2-7, the V gene TRBV24-1, with TRBD1 matching 9 bases. This CDR3 contains 14 residues. Losses at the gene ends were 6 bases for V and 6 bases for J; bases not matched to a gene: 8. Per the germline V gene, CDR1 is KGHDR and CDR2 is SFDVKD. CDR3 coding DNA: TGTGCCACCAGTTCCCACAGGGGGCCTGGCGAGCAGTACTTC. Amino acid sequence: CATSSHRGPGEQYF.

This clone was observed a few times. The chain joins TRBV11-2 to TRBJ2-3, with 9 bases that match TRBD2. Per germline, CDR1 SGHAT and CDR2 FQNNGV. Trimming took 1 base from V and 5 from J; bases not matched to a gene: 4. This CDR3 is 15 amino acids long. Here the CDR3 reads CASSLGRRGGDTQYF. Here the CDR3 DNA reads TGTGCCAGCAGCTTAGGTCGGCGGGGGGGAGATACGCAGTATTTT.

In nucleotides, the CDR3 is TGTGCCACCAGTCCAAGGGGCACGTTTATAACTGAAGCTTTCTTT. It specifies CATSPRGTFITEAFF. The rearrangement uses TRBV24-1 and TRBJ1-1, with D maybe TRBD1 (5 bases). Trimming shortened V by 6 bases and J by 5 bases, and 18 bases separated the two germline ends. From germline, CDR1 is KGHDR and CDR2 SFDVKD. The CDR3 loop spans 15 amino acids.

The CDR3 spells CASSYPGLRNTEAFF. CDR3 in DNA: TGCGCCAGCAGCTACCCGGGACTCAGGAACACTGAAGCTTTCTTT. The chain has TRBV5-1 and TRBJ1-1; D may be TRBD1 (5 bases). Germline V gene data show CDR1 as SGHRS and CDR2 as YFSETQ. V was pared by 3 bases and J by 1 base, with 13 bases between. This CDR3 has 15 residues.

The chain recombines TRBV7-2 with TRBJ2-1, with D possibly matching TRBD2 (6 bases). Germline V lookup: CDR1 SGHTA, CDR2 FQGNSA. V lost 1 base to trimming and J lost 7 bases, with 8 bases between them. The length of the CDR3 is 13 residues. CDR3 DNA: TGTGCCAGCAGCTTAGGCGCGGGGAATGAGCAGTTCTTC. It codes for CASSLGAGNEQFF.

The V and J genes are TRBV11-2 and TRBJ1-2, with D possibly matching TRBD1 (5 bases). The germline V gene has CDR1 SGHAT and CDR2 FQNNGV. This CDR3 region has 17 residues. The V end was cut by 6 bases, the J end by 6 bases, with 26 bases between. Here the CDR3 DNA reads TGTGCCAGCAGTCCCGAGGCCCGACGGGGGGAGGACGATGGCTACACCTTC. It is translated as CASSPEARRGEDDGYTF.

The V gene is TRBV29-1, the J gene TRBJ1-2, with 8 positions matching TRBD1. The length of the CDR3 is 15 residues. Unmatched junction bases numbered 9, after V lost 1 base and J lost 5 bases. Germline values: CDR1 SQVTM, CDR2 ANQGSEA. The CDR3 coding sequence is TGCAGCGTTGAAGGCGCCGGACAGGGAGGATATGGCTACACCTTC. Translation: CSVEGAGQGGYGYTF.

V gene TRBV5-1 combines with J gene TRBJ2-7, with TRBD1 matching 8 bases. The CDR3 loop spans 15 amino acids. The trim removed 0 bases at V and 3 bases at J, leaving 5 bases unmatched. The V gene's germline CDR1 is SGHRS and CDR2 YFSETQ. The CDR3 nucleotides read TGCGCCAGCAGCTTGGCCTCAGGACAGGGCTACGAGCAGTACTTC. Its protein is CASSLASGQGYEQYF.

This rearrangement joins TRBV13 to TRBJ1-6; D ambiguous. V was shortened by 5 bases and J by 0 bases, with 11 bases between the two germline ends. Germline lookup yields CDR1 PRHDT and CDR2 FYEKMQ (reference sequence). The CDR3 is 16 amino acids. CDR3 sequence reads: CASSAPGSSYNSPLHF. CDR3 DNA sequence: TGTGCCAGCAGCGCCCCTGGTAGCTCCTATAATTCACCCCTCCACTTT. The whole variable domain, filled in from reference TRBV13 and TRBJ1-6, reads AAGVIQSPRHLIKEKRETATLKCYPIPRHDTVYWYQQGPGQDPQFLISFYEKMQSDKGSIPDRFSAQQFSDYHSELNMSSLELGDSALYFCASSAPGSSYNSPLHFGNGTRLTVT.

V is TRBV7-9 and J is TRBJ2-3; TRBD2 is a possible D gene (6 bases). Between the trimmed V and J ends, which lost 6 bases and 0 bases, there was a span of 10 bases. Germline values: CDR1 SEHNR, CDR2 FQNEAQ (reference sequence). The CDR3 has 14 amino acids. In DNA form, the CDR3 reads TGTGCCAGCAGTCTAGCGTCTAGCACAGATACGCAGTATTTT. The encoded protein is CASSLASSTDTQYF.

The chain is built from TRBV7-9 and TRBJ2-7, with 11 bases lining up with TRBD2. Per germline, CDR1 SEHNR and CDR2 FQNEAQ (reference sequence). This CDR3 is 17 amino acids long. V dropped 4 bases and J dropped 12; count of bases not matched to a gene: 20. The CDR3: CASSSGPLAGAHLRGYF. CDR3 sequence (DNA): TGTGCCAGCAGCTCAGGTCCACTAGCGGGAGCCCACCTACGAGGGTACTTC.